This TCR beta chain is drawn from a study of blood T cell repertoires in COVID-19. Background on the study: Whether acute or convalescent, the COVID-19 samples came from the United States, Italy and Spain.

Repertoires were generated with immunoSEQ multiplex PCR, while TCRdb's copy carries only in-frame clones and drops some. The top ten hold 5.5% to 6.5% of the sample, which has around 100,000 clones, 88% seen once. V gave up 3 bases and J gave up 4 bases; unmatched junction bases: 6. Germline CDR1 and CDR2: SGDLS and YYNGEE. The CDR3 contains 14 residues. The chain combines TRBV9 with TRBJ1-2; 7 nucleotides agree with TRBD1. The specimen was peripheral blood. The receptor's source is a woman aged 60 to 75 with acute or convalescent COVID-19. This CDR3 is CASSEGGEAYGYTF. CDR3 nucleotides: TGTGCCAGCAGCGAAGGGGGCGAGGCCTATGGCTACACCTTC.